The sequence of this TCR beta chain was determined in a study of OX40 agonist ivuxolimab in advanced cancers. On the study more broadly: Every patient in dose escalation had hepatocellular carcinoma, melanoma, renal cell or head and neck cancer. Study-wide findings and caveats: Researchers did not establish what antigens the expanded peripheral T cells target.

Repertoires were generated with immunoSEQ multiplex PCR, while TCRdb's copy carries only in-frame clones and drops some. The table records 75,000 to 90,000 clones, around 90% of them present only once. CDR3 length: 13 amino acids. V lost 5 bases and J lost 5, with 12 bases in between. CDR1 SGHAT and CDR2 FQNNGV come from the germline V gene. Turning to this clone: Its antigen is currently unknown.

The chain combines TRBV11-2 with TRBJ2-5, with D perhaps TRBD1 (6 bases). This TCR derives from an adult with an advanced solid tumor such as melanoma, head and neck, liver or kidney cancer. Here the sequenced sample was CD4+ or CD8+ T cells sorted from blood, taken in a trial of the OX40 agonist ivuxolimab. The CDR3 DNA follows: TGTGCCAGCAGCGTCCGGGACATGGAGACCCAGTACTTC. Protein product: CASSVRDMETQYF.